This T cell receptor (beta chain) was sequenced in a study of T cells in women clearing cervical HPV infection. Study in general: For cases, blood was sampled a median about 150 days after lesion detection, interquartile range about 90 to 210 days. Overall study findings and caveats: Cases carried less TRBV6-7 than controls: about 0.1% versus 0.15%.

The data were produced by immunoSEQ multiplex PCR, yet TCRdb's version contains in-frame clones alone and is incomplete. The clone table shows under 35,000 clones, with the ten largest holding 1.5% to 2%. As to this clone: Its antigen is currently unknown. The read finishes 3 residues shy of the CDR3 end, and the germline J gene is used to complete it.

The CDR3 is 18 amino acids. Germline assignment: CDR1 MNHNS and CDR2 SASEGT. All donors had a single incident cervical HPV16 infection, not prevalent. The sample consisted of blood buffy coat. V usage is TRBV6-1 and J usage is TRBJ2-3, with TRBD1 identical over 7 bases. This clonotype was sampled from a woman aged 18 to 75 with a cervical HPV16 infection that either progressed to CIN3+ or cleared (not recorded which). The CDR3 spells CASSEPGQWSVSNQPQYF. CDR3 bases read: TGTGCCAGCAGTGAACCGGGACAGTGGTCCGTGAGCAATCAGCCG.